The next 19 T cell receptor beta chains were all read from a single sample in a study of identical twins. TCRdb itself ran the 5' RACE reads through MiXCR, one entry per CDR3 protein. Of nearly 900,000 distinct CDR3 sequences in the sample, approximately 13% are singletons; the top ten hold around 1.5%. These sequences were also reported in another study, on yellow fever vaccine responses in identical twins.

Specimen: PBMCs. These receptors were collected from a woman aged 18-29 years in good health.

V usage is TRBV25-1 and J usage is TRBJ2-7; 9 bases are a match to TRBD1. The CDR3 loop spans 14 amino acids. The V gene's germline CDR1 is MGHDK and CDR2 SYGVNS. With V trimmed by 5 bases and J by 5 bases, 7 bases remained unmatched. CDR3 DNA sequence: TGTGCCAGCAGTAAAACCGGGACAGGGAACGAGCAGTACTTC. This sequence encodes CASSKTGTGNEQYF.

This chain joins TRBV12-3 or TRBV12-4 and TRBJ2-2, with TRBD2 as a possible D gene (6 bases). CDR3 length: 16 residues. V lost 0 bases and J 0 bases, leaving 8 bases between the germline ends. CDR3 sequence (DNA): TGTGCCAGCAGTTTAGCCGAGCGGGCGAACACCGGGGAGCTGTTTTTT. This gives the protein CASSLAERANTGELFF.

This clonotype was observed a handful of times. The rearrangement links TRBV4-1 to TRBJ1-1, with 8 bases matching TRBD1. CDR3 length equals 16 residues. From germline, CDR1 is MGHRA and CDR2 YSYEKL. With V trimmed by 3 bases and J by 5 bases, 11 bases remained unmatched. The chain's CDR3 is CASSHPSTGGRTEAFF. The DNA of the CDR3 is TGCGCCAGCAGCCACCCCTCTACAGGGGGGCGGACTGAAGCTTTCTTT.

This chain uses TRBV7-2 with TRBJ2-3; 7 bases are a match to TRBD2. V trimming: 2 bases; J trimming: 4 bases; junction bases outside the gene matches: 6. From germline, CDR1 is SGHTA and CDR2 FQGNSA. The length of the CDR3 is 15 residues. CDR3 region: CASSLKAGAADTQYF. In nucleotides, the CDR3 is TGTGCCAGCAGCTTAAAGGCGGGAGCGGCAGATACGCAGTATTTT.

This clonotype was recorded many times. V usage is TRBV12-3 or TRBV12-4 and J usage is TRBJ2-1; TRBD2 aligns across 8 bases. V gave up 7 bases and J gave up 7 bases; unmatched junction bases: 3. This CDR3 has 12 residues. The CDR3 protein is CASTVAGNEQFF. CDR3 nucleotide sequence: TGTGCCAGCACCGTAGCGGGAAATGAGCAGTTCTTC.

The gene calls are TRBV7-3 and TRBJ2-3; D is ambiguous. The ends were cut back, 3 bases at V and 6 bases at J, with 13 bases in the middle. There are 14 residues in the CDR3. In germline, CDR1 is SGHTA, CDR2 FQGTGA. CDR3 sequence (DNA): TGTGCCAGCAGCTTTAACTTGGGGTTGGATACGCAGTATTTT. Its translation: CASSFNLGLDTQYF.

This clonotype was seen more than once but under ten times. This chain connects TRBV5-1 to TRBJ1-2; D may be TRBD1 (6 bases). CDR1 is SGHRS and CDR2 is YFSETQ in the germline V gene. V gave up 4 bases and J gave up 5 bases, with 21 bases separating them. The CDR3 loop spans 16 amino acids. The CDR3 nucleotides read TGCGCCAGCAGCCCGAGGGCTGGGGGCGCGGGGTATGGCTACACCTTC. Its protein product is CASSPRAGGAGYGYTF.

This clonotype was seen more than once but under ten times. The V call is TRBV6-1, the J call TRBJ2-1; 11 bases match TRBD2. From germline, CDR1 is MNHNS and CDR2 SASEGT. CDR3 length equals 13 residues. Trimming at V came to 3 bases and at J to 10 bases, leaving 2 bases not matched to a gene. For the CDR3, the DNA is TGTGCCAGCAGTGAGTCTAGCGGGAGGGAGCAGTTCTTC. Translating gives CASSESSGREQFF.

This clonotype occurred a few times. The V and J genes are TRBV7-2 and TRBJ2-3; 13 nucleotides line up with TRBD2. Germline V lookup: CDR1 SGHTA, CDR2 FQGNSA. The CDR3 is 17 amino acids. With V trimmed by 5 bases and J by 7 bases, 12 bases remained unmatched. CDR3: CASSPVTSGGAGNTQYF. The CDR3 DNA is TGTGCCAGCAGCCCCGTTACTAGCGGGGGGGCCGGGAATACGCAGTATTTT.

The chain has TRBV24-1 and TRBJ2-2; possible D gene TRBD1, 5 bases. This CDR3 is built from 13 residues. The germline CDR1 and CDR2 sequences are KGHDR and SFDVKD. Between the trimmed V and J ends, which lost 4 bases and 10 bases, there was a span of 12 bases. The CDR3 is CATSEAGYEELFF. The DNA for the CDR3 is TGTGCCACCAGTGAAGCAGGGTATGAGGAGCTGTTTTTT.

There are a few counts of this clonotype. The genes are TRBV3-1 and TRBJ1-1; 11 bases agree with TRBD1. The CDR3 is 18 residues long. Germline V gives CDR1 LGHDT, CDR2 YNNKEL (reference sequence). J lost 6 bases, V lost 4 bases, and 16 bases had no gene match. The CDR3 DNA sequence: TGTGCCAGCAGCCGCCTCGCCGGGACAGGGGGTTATCTGGCTGAAGCTTTCTTT. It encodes CASSRLAGTGGYLAEAFF.

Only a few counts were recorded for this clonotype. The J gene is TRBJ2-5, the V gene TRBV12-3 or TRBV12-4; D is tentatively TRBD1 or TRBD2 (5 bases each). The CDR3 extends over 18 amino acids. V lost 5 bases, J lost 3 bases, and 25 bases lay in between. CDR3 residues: CASSSAGDLAPEEETQYF. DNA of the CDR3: TGTGCCAGCAGTAGTGCTGGGGACCTCGCACCCGAAGAAGAGACCCAGTACTTC.

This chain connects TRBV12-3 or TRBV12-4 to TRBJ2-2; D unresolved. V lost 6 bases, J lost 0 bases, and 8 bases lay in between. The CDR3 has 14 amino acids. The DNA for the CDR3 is TGTGCCAGCAGGAAAAACGCGAACACCGGGGAGCTGTTTTTT. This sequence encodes CASRKNANTGELFF.

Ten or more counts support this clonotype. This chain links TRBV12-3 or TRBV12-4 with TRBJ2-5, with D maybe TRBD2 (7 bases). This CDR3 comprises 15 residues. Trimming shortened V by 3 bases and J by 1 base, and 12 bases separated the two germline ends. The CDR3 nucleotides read TGTGCCAGCAGTTTGCCGGGGGGCCCCCAAGAGACCCAGTACTTC. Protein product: CASSLPGGPQETQYF.

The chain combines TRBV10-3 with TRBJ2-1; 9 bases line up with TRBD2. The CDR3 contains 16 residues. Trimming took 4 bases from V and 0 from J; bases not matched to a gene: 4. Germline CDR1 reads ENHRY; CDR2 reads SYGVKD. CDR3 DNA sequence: TGTGCCATCAGTGCTGGCGGGAGGGCCTCCTACAATGAGCAGTTCTTC. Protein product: CAISAGGRASYNEQFF.

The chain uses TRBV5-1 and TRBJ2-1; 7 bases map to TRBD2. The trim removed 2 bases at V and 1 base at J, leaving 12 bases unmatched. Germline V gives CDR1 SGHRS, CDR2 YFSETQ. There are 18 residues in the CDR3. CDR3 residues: CASSFTRVASGSYNEQFF. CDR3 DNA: TGCGCCAGCAGCTTCACGAGGGTTGCTAGCGGTTCCTACAATGAGCAGTTCTTC.

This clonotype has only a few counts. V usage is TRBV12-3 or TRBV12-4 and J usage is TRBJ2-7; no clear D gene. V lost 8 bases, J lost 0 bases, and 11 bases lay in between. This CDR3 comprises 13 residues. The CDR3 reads CASGPSTSYEQYF. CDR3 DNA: TGTGCCAGCGGGCCATCGACCTCCTACGAGCAGTACTTC.

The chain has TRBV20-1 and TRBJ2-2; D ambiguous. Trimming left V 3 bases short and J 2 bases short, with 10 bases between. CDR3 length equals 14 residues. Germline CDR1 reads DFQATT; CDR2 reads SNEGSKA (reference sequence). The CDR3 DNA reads TGCAGTGCTAGTTATGGCGGCAACACCGGGGAGCTGTTTTTT. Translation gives CSASYGGNTGELFF.

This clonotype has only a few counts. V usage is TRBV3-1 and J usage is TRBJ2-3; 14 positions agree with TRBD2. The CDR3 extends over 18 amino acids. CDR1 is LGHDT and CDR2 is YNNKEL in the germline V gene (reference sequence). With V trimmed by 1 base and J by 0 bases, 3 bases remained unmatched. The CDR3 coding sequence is TGTGCCAGCAGCCAAGGGACTAGCGGGGGGTATAGCACAGATACGCAGTATTTT. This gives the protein CASSQGTSGGYSTDTQYF.